This T cell receptor beta chain was recovered during a study of neoadjuvant anti-PD-1 for oral cavity cancer. Germline-derived CDR1 and CDR2 are SGHRS and YFSETQ. This CDR3 has 16 residues. Unmatched junction bases numbered 5, after V lost 0 bases and J lost 3 bases. Most PBMC samples had around 480 ng input DNA in six replicates. The protocol was immunoSEQ multiplex PCR, while the TCRdb copy is restricted to in-frame clones and leaves out a portion. The repertoire holds tens of thousands of clones, with 86% as singletons. With respect to this clone: Its antigen remains unknown.

Sample time point: after neoadjuvant nivolumab, at surgical resection. Points from the study as a whole: Pretreatment Treg/Th17 ratio correlated inversely with post-treatment tumor clonality.

The sequenced sample was PBMCs, obtained after nivolumab (anti-PD-1) treatment. The source is a person aged 40 to 85 with oral cavity squamous cell carcinoma. The J gene is TRBJ1-1, the V gene TRBV5-1, with 10 bases matching TRBD1. The CDR3 region is CASSLGSGQGDTEAFF. CDR3 DNA: TGCGCCAGCAGCTTGGGGTCCGGACAGGGGGACACTGAAGCTTTCTTT. Together with reference TRBV5-1 and TRBJ1-1, the CDR3 gives the full variable domain: KAGVTQTPRYLIKTRGQQVTLSCSPISGHRSVSWYQQTPGQGLQFLFEYFSETQRNKGNFPGRFSGRQFSNSRSEMNVSTLELGDSALYLCASSLGSGQGDTEAFFGQGTRLTVV.